Each of the 27 T cell receptor beta chains below was sequenced from the same sample in a study of cytomegalovirus exposure and HLA in healthy donors. The PCR had 60 Vbeta and 13 Jbeta primers. Profiling relied on immunoSEQ multiplex PCR, and the TCRdb table lists in-frame clones only, not all of them. The table for this sample gives fewer than 85,000 clones. The sample consisted of PBMCs. The receptors stem from a man in his fifties in good health and CMV-seropositive.

The rearrangement links TRBV7-2 to TRBJ1-2, with D perhaps matching TRBD1 (6 bases). V was shortened by 1 base and J by 4 bases, with 13 bases between the two germline ends. There are 15 residues in the CDR3. The germline V gene has CDR1 SGHTA and CDR2 FQGNSA. The chain's CDR3 is CASSLVGTPVYGYTF. CDR3 in DNA: TGTGCCAGCAGCTTAGTGGGGACACCCGTCTATGGCTACACCTTC.

For the CDR3, the DNA is TGTGCCAGTAGTATGCGGGGGGAACGGGAGCTGTTTTTT. Translation gives CASSMRGERELFF. This chain connects TRBV19 to TRBJ2-2; 8 bases align to TRBD2. Per the germline V gene, CDR1 is LNHDA and CDR2 is SQIVND (reference sequence). The CDR3 sequence is 13 residues long. Trimming took 3 bases from V and 9 from J; bases not matched to a gene: 3.

The V and J genes are TRBV7-9 and TRBJ1-1; TRBD1 matches at 9 bases. Losses at the gene ends were 6 bases for V and 2 bases for J; bases not matched to a gene: 10. Germline V CDR1 and CDR2: SEHNR, FQNEAQ (reference sequence). The CDR3 has 16 residues. The DNA of the CDR3 is TGTGCCAGCAGTTCAGGACAGGGGCGTTTTAACACTGAAGCTTTCTTT. Translated, it gives CASSSGQGRFNTEAFF.

This rearrangement joins TRBV9 to TRBJ2-3, with D possibly matching TRBD2 (7 bases). Germline CDR1 and CDR2: SGDLS and YYNGEE. This CDR3 has 17 amino acids. Trimming left V 4 bases short and J 0 bases short, with 18 bases between. The CDR3 protein is CASSLPLGGASTDTQYF. CDR3 coding DNA: TGTGCCAGCAGCCTCCCCCTGGGGGGGGCGAGCACAGATACGCAGTATTTT. Full variable domain (missing parts from reference TRBV9 and TRBJ2-3): DSGVTQTPKHLITATGQRVTLRCSPRSGDLSVYWYQQSLDQGLQFLIQYYNGEERAKGNILERFSAQQFPDLHSELNLSSLELGDSALYFCASSLPLGGASTDTQYFGPGTRLTVL.

The chain uses TRBV25-1 and TRBJ2-7, with D perhaps matching TRBD2 (6 bases). The CDR3 runs 13 residues. V lost 9 bases and J 4 bases, leaving 16 bases between the germline ends. Germline CDR1 MGHDK, CDR2 SYGVNS. Here the CDR3 reads CARGFRRDYEQYV. CDR3 DNA sequence: TGTGCCAGGGGTTTTCGGAGGGATTACGAGCAGTACGTC.

The chain joins TRBV19 to TRBJ1-1; possible D gene TRBD1, 5 bases. Trimming took 9 bases from V and 3 from J, leaving 14 bases between them. This CDR3 has 13 amino acids. Germline lookup yields CDR1 LNHDA and CDR2 SQIVND (reference sequence). The CDR3 loop is CASQEGRDTEAFF. DNA for the CDR3: TGTGCCAGCCAGGAGGGGAGGGACACTGAAGCTTTCTTT. The variable domain in full, completed from reference TRBV19 and TRBJ1-1, reads DGGITQSPKYLFRKEGQNVTLSCEQNLNHDAMYWYRQDPGQGLRLIYYSQIVNDFQKGDIAEGYSVSREKKESFPLTVTSAQKNPTAFYLCASQEGRDTEAFFGQGTRLTVV.

The rearrangement joins TRBV30 to TRBJ1-2; the D gene is possibly TRBD1 (5 bases). CDR1 and CDR2 from the germline V gene are GTSNPN and SVGIG (reference sequence). Trimming pared 3 bases from V and 8 bases from J, leaving 16 bases between. The CDR3 runs to 13 residues. Here the CDR3 reads CAWRREGVEGYTF. The CDR3 DNA reads as TGTGCCTGGAGGAGAGAAGGGGTAGAAGGCTACACCTTC.

The chain has TRBV13 and TRBJ2-1, with D possibly matching TRBD2 (7 bases). V was cut by 1 base and J by 7 bases, with 11 bases left in between. Germline V gene lookup returns CDR1 PRHDT and CDR2 FYEKMQ (reference sequence). The CDR3 totals 14 residues. This CDR3 reads CASSLDRGANEQFF. The CDR3 coding sequence is TGTGCCAGCAGCTTAGATCGGGGGGCTAATGAGCAGTTCTTC. Filled out from reference TRBV13 and TRBJ2-1, the complete variable domain reads AAGVIQSPRHLIKEKRETATLKCYPIPRHDTVYWYQQGPGQDPQFLISFYEKMQSDKGSIPDRFSAQQFSDYHSELNMSSLELGDSALYFCASSLDRGANEQFFGPGTRLTVL.

The V and J genes are TRBV12-5 and TRBJ2-3; TRBD1 is a possible D gene (6 bases). CDR3 size: 15 residues. From germline, CDR1 is LGHNT and CDR2 FRNRAP. Trimming left V 1 base short and J 5 bases short, with 13 bases between. This chain's CDR3 is CASGLGDTRKDTQYF. The CDR3, as DNA: TGTGCTAGTGGTTTGGGGGACACCCGTAAAGATACGCAGTATTTT.

The rearrangement uses TRBV14 and TRBJ1-1; D is ambiguous. V was shortened by 0 bases and J by 11 bases, with 16 bases between the two germline ends. CDR1 and CDR2 (germline): SGHDN, FVKESK. The length of the CDR3 is 14 residues. For the CDR3, the DNA is TGTGCCAGCAGCCAAGACGCTACCCCAGGTCTTGCTTTCTTT. It encodes CASSQDATPGLAFF.

The V and J genes are TRBV5-1 and TRBJ2-7, with 7 nucleotides matching TRBD1. In germline, CDR1 is SGHRS, CDR2 YFSETQ. The CDR3 consists of 16 residues. Unmatched junction bases numbered 15, after V lost 8 bases and J lost 1 base. In DNA, the CDR3 is TGCGCCAGTTCCCCCGGGACAGAGCATATTTCCTACGAGCAGTACTTC. Amino acid sequence: CASSPGTEHISYEQYF.

This chain joins TRBV27 and TRBJ2-1; no reliable D call. The CDR3 extends over 13 amino acids. V dropped 5 bases and J dropped 0 bases, with 5 bases sitting between them. Germline CDR1 MNHEY, CDR2 SMNVEV (reference sequence). CDR3 nucleotides: TGTGCCAGCAGTCTCCGCTCCTACAATGAGCAGTTCTTC. This codes for CASSLRSYNEQFF.

V is TRBV19 and J is TRBJ2-2, with TRBD2 matching 11 bases. With V trimmed by 5 bases and J by 0 bases, 2 bases remained unmatched. The CDR3 length is 16 residues. The germline gives CDR1 LNHDA, CDR2 SQIVND (reference sequence). The CDR3 reads CASSSSGRTNTGELFF. CDR3 sequence (DNA): TGTGCCAGTAGTTCTAGCGGGAGGACGAACACCGGGGAGCTGTTTTTT.

The V call is TRBV10-2, the J call TRBJ1-1; D remains unclear. The germline V and J ends were trimmed by 6 bases and 7 bases, with 12 bases remaining between them. There are 12 residues in the CDR3. CDR1 is WSHSY, CDR2 SAAADI, per germline. CDR3 region: CASSIYRDEAFF. The CDR3 DNA reads as TGCGCCAGCAGCATTTACAGAGATGAAGCTTTCTTT.

The chain links TRBV9 to TRBJ1-5, with a tentative D call TRBD1 (6 bases). The germline V gene encodes CDR1 SGDLS and CDR2 YYNGEE. Trimming removed 4 bases at V and 0 bases at J, with 17 bases between. This CDR3 comprises 17 residues. Here the CDR3 reads CASSNGTSLYSNQPQHF. CDR3 DNA sequence: TGTGCCAGCAGCAACGGGACATCGCTCTATAGCAATCAGCCCCAGCATTTT.

V usage is TRBV10-3 and J usage is TRBJ1-6; D remains unclear. Germline-derived CDR1 and CDR2 are ENHRY and SYGVKD. V gave up 1 base and J gave up 1 base, with 11 bases separating them. There are 17 residues in the CDR3. Here the CDR3 DNA reads TGTGCCATCAGTGAGTTATCAGCGCGGTCCTATAATTCACCCCTCCACTTT. Amino acid sequence: CAISELSARSYNSPLHF.

V and J are TRBV6-1 and TRBJ2-3; tentatively, D is TRBD2 (6 bases). CDR1 MNHNS and CDR2 SASEGT come from the germline V gene. V was pared by 4 bases and J by 1 base, with 15 bases between. The CDR3 extends over 16 amino acids. The DNA of the CDR3 is TGTGCCAGCAGTGCCCCGGCCGGGAGCGGCACAGATACGCAGTATTTT. Protein sequence: CASSAPAGSGTDTQYF.

The chain combines TRBV30 with TRBJ1-6; 8 nucleotides align to TRBD1. The CDR3 is 14 amino acids. J was trimmed by 10 bases and V by 3 bases; bases with no gene match: 8. The germline V gene has CDR1 GTSNPN and CDR2 SVGIG (reference sequence). The DNA for the CDR3 is TGTGCCTGGAGCGAAGACAGGGGTGACTCACCCCTCCACTTT. Its protein is CAWSEDRGDSPLHF.

The CDR3 reads CASSPVLRGSPNEKLFF. The CDR3, as DNA: TGTGCCAGCAGCCCCGTCCTGCGGGGCAGCCCTAATGAAAAACTGTTTTTT. J is TRBJ1-4 and V is TRBV7-2, with a weak D call TRBD1 (5 bases). Germline loops: CDR1 SGHTA, CDR2 FQGNSA. Between the trimmed V and J ends, which lost 5 bases and 3 bases, there was a span of 19 bases. This CDR3 spans 17 amino acids.

This sequence joins TRBV2 and TRBJ2-1; D is unresolved. The ends were cut back, 7 bases at V and 16 bases at J, with 23 bases in the middle. The CDR3 sequence is 13 residues long. Germline CDR1 SNHLY, CDR2 FYNNEI. In DNA form, the CDR3 reads TGTGCCAGCAACCGGTTAAGCGACTCCCCGGCCTTCTTC. Encoded protein: CASNRLSDSPAFF.

V and J are TRBV5-6 and TRBJ1-1; 8 bases match TRBD1. V dropped 6 bases and J dropped 3; count of bases not matched to a gene: 16. The length of the CDR3 is 17 residues. CDR1 SGHDT and CDR2 YYEEEE come from the germline V gene. CDR3 nucleotides: TGTGCCAGCACCCCGAACATGGACAGGGAGAGGGACACTGAAGCTTTCTTT. As protein: CASTPNMDRERDTEAFF.

The chain uses TRBV9 and TRBJ2-1; 8 bases are shared with TRBD2. Trimming cost V 3 bases and J 3 bases; bases outside gene matches: 2. This CDR3 contains 14 residues. The germline gives CDR1 SGDLS, CDR2 YYNGEE. CDR3 region: CASSAGTSYNEQFF. The CDR3 nucleotides are TGTGCCAGCAGCGCCGGGACTAGCTACAATGAGCAGTTCTTC. Full variable domain (outside the CDR3, taken from reference TRBV9 and TRBJ2-1): DSGVTQTPKHLITATGQRVTLRCSPRSGDLSVYWYQQSLDQGLQFLIQYYNGEERAKGNILERFSAQQFPDLHSELNLSSLELGDSALYFCASSAGTSYNEQFFGPGTRLTVL.

The rearrangement joins TRBV7-9 to TRBJ2-7; maybe TRBD2 (6 bases). Trimming shortened V by 4 bases and J by 4 bases, and 11 bases separated the two germline ends. The CDR3 has 13 residues. Germline V gene sequence: CDR1 SEHNR, CDR2 FQNEAQ (reference sequence). This CDR3 reads CASSSREAYEQYF. As DNA, the CDR3 is TGTGCCAGCAGCTCCAGGGAGGCATACGAGCAGTACTTC.

The V call is TRBV5-4, the J call TRBJ2-7, with 10 bases matching TRBD1. The germline CDR1 and CDR2 sequences are SGHNT and YYREEE (reference sequence). Trimming at V came to 4 bases and at J to 2 bases, leaving 3 bases not matched to a gene. The CDR3 extends over 14 amino acids. CDR3 sequence reads: CASSPGQGAYEQYV. The DNA of the CDR3 is TGTGCCAGCAGCCCAGGACAGGGGGCCTACGAGCAGTACGTC.

CDR3 amino acids: CASSFRDRGNEQYF. The CDR3, as DNA: TGTGCCAGCTCATTCCGGGACAGGGGAAACGAGCAGTACTTC. The chain employs TRBV18 and TRBJ2-7, with 10 positions matching TRBD1. V dropped 5 bases and J dropped 5; count of bases not matched to a gene: 6. Germline CDR1 is KGHSH and CDR2 is LQKENI. The CDR3 runs 14 residues.

The chain is built from TRBV30 and TRBJ2-5, with 8 nucleotides matching TRBD1. V lost 0 bases, J lost 5 bases, and 23 bases stayed unmatched. The CDR3 is 20 amino acids. Germline loops: CDR1 GTSNPN, CDR2 SVGIG (reference sequence). Here the CDR3 DNA reads TGTGCCTGGAGTGTACCAGCGCCTGAAAAAAGGGACAGGCAGAAGGAGACCCAGTACTTC. Translation gives CAWSVPAPEKRDRQKETQYF.

The rearrangement uses TRBV2 and TRBJ2-2; 9 bases fit TRBD2. Germline trimming cut 4 bases from V and 7 bases from J; bases unmatched to any gene: 10. CDR1 and CDR2 from the germline V gene are SNHLY and FYNNEI. There are 16 residues in the CDR3. Here the CDR3 reads CASSGRAGGEGGELFF. The CDR3 bases are TGTGCCAGCAGTGGTAGAGCGGGAGGTGAGGGCGGGGAGCTGTTTTTT.